This T cell receptor beta chain originates from a study of shared T cell receptors in the human thymus. The table lists this clone with a few counts. Germline-derived CDR1 and CDR2 are SGHRS and YFSETQ. CDR3 length: 14 residues. The V segment lost 7 bases and the J segment 5 bases; nucleotides outside the gene matches: 9. Profiling relied on immunoSEQ multiplex PCR, and the TCRdb table lists in-frame clones only, not all of them. Of 630,000 or so clones in the sample, approximately 89% were seen once. This sample was shared with a second study, whose subject was human thymus T cells. From that report: Surgeons resected thymus tissue during corrective heart surgery.

Source material: thymocytes. The sequence was collected from a boy in the first two years of life with a congenital heart defect. This chain links TRBV5-1 with TRBJ2-5, with TRBD1 matching 9 bases. CDR3 sequence (DNA): TGCGCCAGCGCCGAACAGGGGGCAGGGGAGACCCAGTACTTC. This translates into CASAEQGAGETQYF. The full variable domain, its missing parts supplied by reference TRBV5-1 and TRBJ2-5, is KAGVTQTPRYLIKTRGQQVTLSCSPISGHRSVSWYQQTPGQGLQFLFEYFSETQRNKGNFPGRFSGRQFSNSRSEMNVSTLELGDSALYLCASAEQGAGETQYFGPGTRLLVL.